One T cell receptor beta chain is described in this entry. Its antigen is unidentified. Looked up from germline, CDR1 is KGHSH and CDR2 is LQKENI. The V end lost 6 bases, the J end lost 1 base, and 19 bases lay between the germline ends. This CDR3 comprises 16 residues. This sample was taken from a study of cytomegalovirus exposure and HLA in healthy donors. Use of 60 Vbeta and 13 Jbeta primers characterized the PCR. Libraries were prepared by immunoSEQ multiplex PCR; TCRdb keeps only in-frame clonotypes and omits some of them. The profile shows 170,000 or so clones, about 82% of them singletons. The study, taken as a whole, reports: As immune exposure information, only CMV serostatus was available. HLA allele associations emerged for around 15,000 TCR beta sequences in a later analysis, at 0.05 false discovery rate.

The origin of this receptor is a woman between 45 and 65 years old in good health and CMV-seropositive. Source material: PBMCs. The rearrangement joins TRBV18 to TRBJ2-7, with D possibly TRBD2 on 7 matching bases. The DNA for the CDR3 is TGTGCCAGCTCTAGCTCCCAAGGGGGGGGTTCCTACGAGCAGTACTTC. As protein: CASSSSQGGGSYEQYF.